These 30 T cell receptor beta chains were sequenced from one sample in a study of cytomegalovirus exposure and HLA in healthy donors. PCR used 60 Vbeta primers and 13 Jbeta primers. Some clones are missing from TCRdb's copy, which holds only in-frame ones; the method was immunoSEQ multiplex PCR. Of around 150,000 clones detected, around three quarters appear once; the ten largest clones hold under 2.5%. The source material was PBMCs. Source of these receptors: a man in his forties in good health and CMV-seronegative.

This chain uses TRBV5-1 with TRBJ2-7; 12 nucleotides agree with TRBD2. V lost 4 bases and J lost 2; bases outside the gene matches: 4. The CDR3 covers 15 residues. Germline CDR1 SGHRS, CDR2 YFSETQ. CDR3 residues: CASSRTSGTPYEQYF. The CDR3 DNA reads TGCGCCAGCAGCCGGACTAGCGGGACTCCCTACGAGCAGTACTTC.

This clone appeared a single time. At one of its ends the junction is not consistent with the germline gene, which may arise from a read error. The V call is TRBV14, the J call TRBJ2-6; TRBD2 might be the D (6 bases). Per germline, CDR1 SGHDN and CDR2 FVKESK. This CDR3 spans 17 amino acids. CDR3 region: CASSPETRASGANGLTF. The CDR3 DNA is TGTGCCAGCAGCCCCGAGACTAGGGCCTCCGGGGCCAACGGCCTGACTTTC. The full variable domain, with the rest looked up from reference TRBV14 and TRBJ2-6, is EAGVTQFPSHSVIEKGQTVTLRCDPISGHDNLYWYRRVMGKEIKFLLHFVKESKQDESGMPNNRFLAERTGGTYSTLKVQPAELEDSGVYFCASSPETRASGANGLTFGAGSRLTVL.

The chain links TRBV19 to TRBJ2-2; D is perhaps TRBD1 (5 bases). Germline V gene lookup returns CDR1 LNHDA and CDR2 SQIVND (reference sequence). This CDR3 has 17 amino acids. Trimming stripped 9 bases from V and 2 bases from J, with 22 bases between. The CDR3 DNA reads as TGTGCCAGCGCTCCTAGAGTTGGACAATCTAACACCGGGGAGCTGTTTTTT. Translation: CASAPRVGQSNTGELFF.

The chain uses TRBV10-3 and TRBJ1-2; 8 nucleotides match TRBD1. Per germline, CDR1 ENHRY and CDR2 SYGVKD. The J segment lost 6 bases and the V segment lost 0 bases, leaving 6 bases of the junction unmatched. The CDR3 runs to 15 residues. In DNA form, the CDR3 reads TGTGCCATCAGTGAGTCCGCAGGGGGCCCGCATGGCTACACCTTC. It encodes CAISESAGGPHGYTF.

This clone has just a few counts. The rearrangement links TRBV11-1 to TRBJ2-1, with 8 bases fitting TRBD1. CDR3 size: 17 residues. Looked up from germline, CDR1 is SGHAT and CDR2 is FQDESV (reference sequence). With 5 bases clipped from V and 0 bases from J, the junction kept 9 bases outside the gene matches. The chain's CDR3 is CASSLDRGLSSYNEQFF. CDR3 DNA sequence: TGTGCCAGCAGCCTAGACAGGGGCTTGAGCTCCTACAATGAGCAGTTCTTC.

The chain carries TRBV5-8 and TRBJ1-5; D is ambiguous. This CDR3 has 14 residues. Per the germline V gene, CDR1 is SGHTS and CDR2 is YDEGEE. Deletions cut 1 base from V and 4 bases from J, with 9 bases between. The CDR3 protein is CASSLTISNQPQHF. The CDR3 DNA reads as TGTGCCAGCAGCTTGACGATCAGTAATCAGCCCCAGCATTTT. The full variable domain, in which reference TRBV5-8 and TRBJ1-5 provide the parts outside the CDR3, is EAGVTQSPTHLIKTRGQQATLRCSPISGHTSVYWYQQALGLGLQFLLWYDEGEERNRGNFPPRFSGRQFPNYSSELNVNALELEDSALYLCASSLTISNQPQHFGDGTRLSIL.

This sequence joins TRBV6-5 and TRBJ2-1; D is possibly TRBD1 (6 bases). V was trimmed by 7 bases and J by 7 bases, leaving 20 bases between them. Germline V gene data show CDR1 as MNHEY and CDR2 as SVGAGI. The CDR3 contains 15 residues. Here the CDR3 DNA reads TGTGCCAGCACCCGCCCGGGGCGAGGGGGTAATGAGCAGTTCTTC. The encoded protein is CASTRPGRGGNEQFF.

The V call is TRBV28, the J call TRBJ2-5, with D possibly being TRBD1 (6 bases). Trimming removed 2 bases at V and 5 bases at J, with 9 bases between. The CDR3 is made up of 13 amino acids. The germline V gene encodes CDR1 MDHEN and CDR2 SYDVKM. CDR3 amino acids: CASSLTGPETQYF. The CDR3 DNA sequence: TGTGCCAGCAGTTTAACAGGGCCGGAGACCCAGTACTTC. Complete variable domain (other parts from reference TRBV28 and TRBJ2-5): DVKVTQSSRYLVKRTGEKVFLECVQDMDHENMFWYRQDPGLGLRLIYFSYDVKMKEKGDIPEGYSVSREKKERFSLILESASTNQTSMYLCASSLTGPETQYFGPGTRLLVL.

The genes are TRBV30 and TRBJ1-4; D possibly corresponds to TRBD1 (6 bases). Trimming took off 1 base at V and 5 bases at J, with 8 bases between the two ends. This CDR3 spans 13 amino acids. CDR1 is GTSNPN and CDR2 is SVGIG in the germline V gene (reference sequence). DNA of the CDR3: TGTGCCTGGAGTGGTGGGGGCAATGAAAAACTGTTTTTT. Amino acids: CAWSGGGNEKLFF.

The gene calls are TRBV5-1 and TRBJ2-5; 9 nucleotides agree with TRBD2. The V gene end was trimmed by 2 bases and the J gene end by 2 bases; junction bases not matched to a gene: 19. The CDR3 sequence is 20 residues long. CDR1 SGHRS and CDR2 YFSETQ come from the germline V gene. CDR3 in amino acids: CASSFGLGVSGSSGQETQYF. The CDR3 coding sequence is TGCGCCAGCAGCTTCGGTCTCGGGGTTAGCGGGAGCTCGGGGCAAGAGACCCAGTACTTC.

The gene calls are TRBV15 and TRBJ2-3, with TRBD2 matching 9 bases. V lost 5 bases, J lost 5 bases, and 8 bases stayed unmatched. Germline loops: CDR1 LNHNV, CDR2 YYDKDF (reference sequence). CDR3 size: 15 residues. The CDR3 sequence: CATSPNAGGVDTQYF. The DNA for the CDR3 is TGTGCCACCAGCCCTAACGCGGGAGGGGTAGATACGCAGTATTTT. Complete variable domain (other parts from reference TRBV15 and TRBJ2-3): DAMVIQNPRYQVTQFGKPVTLSCSQTLNHNVMYWYQQKSSQAPKLLFHYYDKDFNNEADTPDNFQSRRPNTSFCFLDIRSPGLGDTAMYLCATSPNAGGVDTQYFGPGTRLTVL.

This clone showed up just a few times. This chain connects TRBV14 to TRBJ2-7; 7 positions agree with TRBD1. This CDR3 has 15 residues. CDR1 is SGHDN and CDR2 is FVKESK in the germline V gene. The trim removed 4 bases at V and 3 bases at J, leaving 9 bases unmatched. CDR3 coding DNA: TGTGCCAGCAGCCCAGGGACAGCTCCATTCTACGAGCAGTACTTC. It yields the protein CASSPGTAPFYEQYF.

The chain joins TRBV30 to TRBJ2-7, with D tentatively TRBD2 (5 bases). CDR3 length: 13 residues. In germline, CDR1 is GTSNPN, CDR2 SVGIG (reference sequence). V shed 0 bases and J shed 7 bases, with 13 bases lying between them. In DNA form, the CDR3 reads TGTGCCTGGAGTGTCTGGCGTGGAGGAGAGCAGTACTTC. Translating gives CAWSVWRGGEQYF. The entire variable domain, with the rest obtained from reference TRBV30 and TRBJ2-7, is as follows: SQTIHQWPATLVQPVGSPLSLECTVEGTSNPNLYWYRQAAGRGLQLLFYSVGIGQISSEVPQNLSASRPQDRQFILSSKKLLLSDSGFYLCAWSVWRGGEQYFGPGTRLTVT.

This clone was detected only a few times. The CDR3 reads CASSFGQGSYEQYF. CDR3 coding DNA: TGTGCCAGTAGTTTCGGGCAGGGGAGTTACGAGCAGTACTTC. The chain links TRBV19 to TRBJ2-7; possible D gene TRBD1, 6 bases. The ends were cut back, 5 bases at V and 4 bases at J, with 15 bases in the middle. This CDR3 comprises 14 residues. Germline CDR1 LNHDA, CDR2 SQIVND (reference sequence).

This clone was observed a single time. The chain carries TRBV20-1 and TRBJ1-3; TRBD1 might be the D (6 bases). Germline CDR1 reads DFQATT; CDR2 reads SNEGSKA (reference sequence). V was trimmed by 3 bases and J by 8 bases, leaving 8 bases between them. The CDR3 spans 11 residues. CDR3 bases: TGCAGTGCTAGGCGGACAGACACCATATATTTT. Its translation: CSARRTDTIYF.

V usage is TRBV30 and J usage is TRBJ1-4; D unclear. The CDR3 loop spans 15 amino acids. Deletions cut 4 bases from V and 3 bases from J, with 15 bases between. Germline assignment: CDR1 GTSNPN and CDR2 SVGIG (reference sequence). CDR3 loop: CAWIDPGVPNEKLFF. The CDR3 coding sequence is TGTGCCTGGATCGATCCCGGGGTGCCTAATGAAAAACTGTTTTTT.

The CDR3 bases are TGTGCCCATCATGGGGGACTAGCGGGAGTCGTCAATGAGCAGTTCTTC. Its translation: CAHHGGLAGVVNEQFF. The chain joins TRBV10-3 to TRBJ2-1; 14 nucleotides align to TRBD2. The V and J ends lost 11 bases and 6 bases, in that order; junction bases with no gene match: 12. The CDR3 runs 16 residues. Germline assignment: CDR1 ENHRY and CDR2 SYGVKD.

This chain joins TRBV29-1 and TRBJ2-2, with D possibly being TRBD2 (6 bases). The ends were cut back, 2 bases at V and 6 bases at J, with 22 bases in the middle. The CDR3 has 17 residues. CDR1 and CDR2 from the germline V gene are SQVTM and ANQGSEA. CDR3 nucleotide sequence: TGCAGCGTTGAACTCGCCCCTCCGGGAGAGATAGCCGGGGAGCTGTTTTTT. This translates into CSVELAPPGEIAGELFF.

The chain is built from TRBV5-6 and TRBJ2-5; tentatively, D is TRBD2 (5 bases). The V and J ends lost 2 bases and 0 bases respectively, with 11 bases between them. The CDR3 totals 15 residues. Germline V gene sequence: CDR1 SGHDT, CDR2 YYEEEE. DNA for the CDR3: TGTGCCAGCAGCTTCACTCCGGGGAACCAAGAGACCCAGTACTTC. Protein product: CASSFTPGNQETQYF.

V and J are TRBV11-2 and TRBJ2-7; 9 bases are a match to TRBD1. The CDR3 consists of 14 residues. Germline CDR1 reads SGHAT; CDR2 reads FQNNGV. J gave up 6 bases and V 5 bases, and 8 bases lay outside the gene matches. The CDR3 DNA reads TGTGCCAGCAGCGTTTGGGACAGGGCGTCCGAGCAGTACTTC. This encodes CASSVWDRASEQYF.

The genes are TRBV5-1 and TRBJ1-3; perhaps TRBD1 as D (5 bases). V lost 2 bases, J lost 2 bases, and 8 bases lay in between. Germline-derived CDR1 and CDR2 are SGHRS and YFSETQ. The CDR3 runs to 14 residues. The CDR3 DNA follows: TGCGCCAGCAGCTTATCGGGGGCTGGAAACACCATATATTTT. It specifies CASSLSGAGNTIYF.

The rearrangement joins TRBV4-1 to TRBJ2-5, with a tentative D call TRBD2 (6 bases). The DNA matches TRBJ2-7 better at its end, which makes the J call doubtful. The CDR3 extends over 14 amino acids. Germline loops: CDR1 MGHRA, CDR2 YSYEKL. The CDR3 protein is CASSQAGRTYEQYF. In DNA, the CDR3 is TGCGCCAGCAGCCAGGCTGGGAGGACCTACGAGCAGTACTTC.

This chain joins TRBV5-6 and TRBJ2-7; the D gene is possibly TRBD2 (6 bases). The V gene lost 4 bases and the J gene lost 5 bases, with 13 bases spanning the gap. CDR3 length: 13 amino acids. Germline V gives CDR1 SGHDT, CDR2 YYEEEE. The CDR3 DNA is TGTGCCAGCAGCCGTATCGGGGGACACGAGCAGTACTTC. This gives the protein CASSRIGGHEQYF.

The gene calls are TRBV5-1 and TRBJ2-5, with 7 bases identical to TRBD1. Per the germline V gene, CDR1 is SGHRS and CDR2 is YFSETQ. There are 14 residues in the CDR3. The J segment lost 5 bases and the V segment lost 1 base, leaving 5 bases of the junction unmatched. The chain's CDR3 is CASSLPARGETQYF. CDR3 sequence (DNA): TGCGCCAGCAGCTTGCCTGCCAGGGGGGAGACCCAGTACTTC.

The chain employs TRBV7-9 and TRBJ2-7; 12 positions match TRBD2. The germline CDR1 and CDR2 sequences are SEHNR and FQNEAQ (reference sequence). V lost 1 base to trimming and J lost 2 bases; unmatched junction nucleotides: 6. CDR3 length: 17 amino acids. CDR3 in DNA: TGTGCCAGCAGCTTAGGCGGACTAGCGGGGTCGGCCTACGAGCAGTACTTC. This gives the protein CASSLGGLAGSAYEQYF. The full variable domain, in which reference TRBV7-9 and TRBJ2-7 provide the parts outside the CDR3, is DTGVSQNPRHKITKRGQNVTFRCDPISEHNRLYWYRQTLGQGPEFLTYFQNEAQLEKSRLLSDRFSAERPKGSFSTLEIQRTEQGDSAMYLCASSLGGLAGSAYEQYFGPGTRLTVT.

The rearrangement uses TRBV11-3 and TRBJ2-2; 10 bases agree with TRBD2. This CDR3 region has 19 residues. V was pared by 5 bases and J by 2 bases, with 14 bases of the junction left unmatched. The germline CDR1 and CDR2 sequences are SGHNT and YENEEA. The CDR3, as DNA: TGTGCCAGCAGCCGGCTAACAGGTAGCGGGAGGACCAACACCGGGGAGCTGTTTTTT. It is translated as CASSRLTGSGRTNTGELFF. The full variable domain, with the rest looked up from reference TRBV11-3 and TRBJ2-2, is EAGVVQSPRYKIIEKKQPVAFWCNPISGHNTLYWYLQNLGQGPELLIRYENEEAVDDSQLPKDRFSAERLKGVDSTLKIQPAELGDSAVYLCASSRLTGSGRTNTGELFFGEGSRLTVL.

V gene TRBV2 combines with J gene TRBJ2-5, with TRBD1 identical over 9 bases. CDR3 length: 17 residues. Germline-derived CDR1 and CDR2 are SNHLY and FYNNEI. J lost 4 bases, V lost 8 bases, and 17 bases had no gene match. CDR3 loop: CASAGNKGTGISETQYF. The DNA of the CDR3 is TGTGCCAGCGCCGGAAATAAAGGGACAGGGATATCAGAGACCCAGTACTTC.

The chain joins TRBV14 to TRBJ2-5; TRBD2 might be the D (6 bases). CDR3 size: 16 residues. Germline V lookup: CDR1 SGHDN, CDR2 FVKESK. Trimming took 4 bases from V and 5 from J, leaving 20 bases between them. The DNA of the CDR3 is TGTGCCAGCAGCCGTTACGCGGGGACCAGGAGGGAGACCCAGTACTTC. Protein sequence: CASSRYAGTRRETQYF. The variable domain in full, with the rest retrieved from reference TRBV14 and TRBJ2-5, is EAGVTQFPSHSVIEKGQTVTLRCDPISGHDNLYWYRRVMGKEIKFLLHFVKESKQDESGMPNNRFLAERTGGTYSTLKVQPAELEDSGVYFCASSRYAGTRRETQYFGPGTRLLVL.

As concerns this clone: At one end the junction does not follow the germline gene, possibly because of a read error. The chain recombines TRBV28 with TRBJ2-3; D possibly corresponds to TRBD2 (6 bases). CDR3 length: 13 residues. CDR1 is MDHEN and CDR2 is SYDVKM in the germline V gene. CDR3 region: CASTRTSRDTQYF. The DNA for the CDR3 is TGTGCCAGCACTCGAACTAGCAGAGATACGCAGTATTTT.

The chain combines TRBV28 with TRBJ1-2; D is possibly TRBD1 (5 bases). V was cut by 8 bases and J by 4 bases, with 20 bases left in between. This CDR3 region has 15 residues. CDR1 is MDHEN, CDR2 SYDVKM, per germline. This chain's CDR3 is CASSSYNRIVYGYTF. The CDR3 coding sequence is TGTGCCAGCTCCAGTTATAACAGGATAGTCTATGGCTACACCTTC.